This is a list of T cell receptor beta chains from one sample in a study of cytomegalovirus exposure and HLA in healthy donors. Sequencing was performed with immunoSEQ multiplex PCR; in TCRdb, only in-frame clones are kept and a portion is missing. The data contain approximately 140,000 clones, 63% of them singletons. The sequenced material came from PBMCs. These receptors were obtained from a woman aged 55-69 years in good health and CMV-seropositive. Each CDR3 is given with its conserved first and last residue. D genes are given only for firm matches. Size is stated for part of the rows, as once, few or many counts, or as a class when the clone is expanded.

d_call	clone_size	cdr3_length	j_call	v_call	cdr3_aa	cdr3_nt
TRBD2	.	15	TRBJ2-7	TRBV5-1	CASSLTSGSSYEQYF	TGCGCCAGCAGCCTCACTAGCGGGAGTAGCTACGAGCAGTACTTC
.	.	14	TRBJ2-1	TRBV7-6	CASTSPDGDNEQFF	TGTGCCAGCACCTCGCCTGACGGAGACAATGAGCAGTTCTTC
TRBD2	.	15	TRBJ2-2	TRBV28	CASSLRLAGTGELFF	TGTGCCAGCAGTTTACGACTAGCGGGCACCGGGGAGCTGTTTTTT
TRBD1	.	18	TRBJ2-3	TRBV4-2	CASSQGTTGGTLTDTQYF	TGTGCCAGCAGCCAGGGTACAACAGGGGGTACCCTCACAGATACGCAGTATTTT
TRBD2	.	17	TRBJ2-7	TRBV5-1	CASSLSGGLAGGYEQYF	TGCGCCAGCAGCTTGTCGGGGGGACTAGCGGGAGGCTACGAGCAGTACTTC
TRBD1	.	14	TRBJ1-2	TRBV7-3	CASSHGQGDYGYTF	TGTGCCAGCAGTCACGGACAGGGTGACTATGGCTACACCTTC
TRBD1	.	16	TRBJ2-7	TRBV7-9	CASSLRKGQGTYEQYF	TGTGCCAGCAGCTTACGTAAGGGACAGGGTACTTACGAGCAGTACTTC
TRBD2	.	14	TRBJ2-1	TRBV5-1	CASSGTSGSYEQFF	TGCGCCAGCAGCGGGACTAGCGGGAGCTATGAGCAGTTCTTC
.	.	13	TRBJ2-7	TRBV6-1	CASSDLGSTEQYF	TGTGCCAGCAGCGATCTGGGCAGCACCGAGCAGTACTTC
.	.	17	TRBJ1-5	TRBV21-1	CASSGKGQYDSNQPQHF	TGTGCCAGCAGCGGAAAAGGACAGTACGATAGCAATCAGCCCCAGCATTTT
TRBD2	few	16	TRBJ2-1	TRBV11-3	CASSSYLAGASNEQFF	TGTGCCAGCAGCTCATATCTAGCGGGAGCCTCCAATGAGCAGTTCTTC
.	.	14	TRBJ2-3	TRBV5-1	CASSSGTVADTQYF	TGCGCCAGCAGCTCCGGGACTGTAGCAGATACGCAGTATTTT
.	few	18	TRBJ1-3	TRBV7-9	CASSSTRPARAAGNTIYF	TGTGCCAGCAGCTCCACCCGACCGGCCAGGGCGGCTGGAAACACCATATATTTT